Listed here is a single T cell receptor beta chain. In its sample, this clone was seen a few times. It has no known antigen specificity. The input lacks base qualities; no much larger clone sits a single base away. This sample is drawn from a study of blood T cell repertoires in COVID-19 (dated by TCRdb to about 2020). About the full investigation: Samples from collaborators originated in the United States, Italy and Spain and spanned both the acute and convalescent phases of COVID-19. The repertoires were released in a freely available public database intended as a resource for research on the immune response to SARS-CoV-2. Sample metadata almost always included a de-identified subject ID, COVID-19 status, age in years and sex. The material from the prospective study consisted of cDNA or gDNA derived from T cells, B-cell-depleted T cells, or PBMCs. Where HLA class I and class II types were available, the types were taken from metadata supplied by the sample provider, not from assay-based typing. Deeply sampled blood TCRbeta repertoires from subjects exposed to, actively infected with, or recovered from COVID-19 were included in the dataset. Samples were obtained from the ongoing ImmuneRACE study (first 160 participants) and from 1,254 subjects provided by 6 global collaborators. Study-wide conclusions, independent of this receptor: Clinical and demographic metadata were provided uncurated, with the amount varying by source and participant.

In the prospective study, participants were roughly 18 to 100 years old, resided in about two dozen geographic areas of the United States, and were enrolled through a virtual design. In the prospective study, participants were assigned to cohorts based on the clinical history participants reported in a screening survey and a study questionnaire. Recovered participants in ImmuneRACE Cohort 3 were defined by two consecutive negative NP/OP PCR tests, clearance by a healthcare professional, or resolution of symptoms. Each participant in the prospective study had whole blood, serum and a nasopharyngeal or oropharyngeal swab collected by mobile phlebotomists. Prospective study participants could optionally give additional blood draws and questionnaires over a roughly two-month period. Before DNA extraction, prospective study blood samples were shipped either frozen or at room temperature. Measured from the cysteine to the phenylalanine, the CDR3 is 17 residues long. CDR3 DNA is the only sequence kept; it has 51 bases, read in frame from the first base. The germline V gene specifies MGHRA as CDR1 and YSYEKL as CDR2. V is pruned by 0 bases and J by 5 bases, leaving 8 bases of the junction without a gene match.

TCRbeta CDR3 regions were amplified from genomic DNA by means of the immunoSEQ Assay, a bias-controlled multiplex PCR. Under the source paper's analysis protocol: Nucleated cell counts per sample were estimated from amplification of reference gene primers within the assay. To quantify the absolute abundance of each unique TCRbeta CDR3 rearrangement, sequence reads were collapsed and filtered. For each sample, productive Simpson clonality was calculated as the square root of Simpson's diversity index across productive rearrangements. Here the immuneACCESS table is served through TCRdb, limited to in-frame sequences with V and J called. Missing clones are a known gap in these copies; in checked studies unresolved V genes cover under half, and the rest lacks a known reason. That table is the source of V, J and clone size, and D and trimming were worked out from the DNA. Recorded for this sample are approximately 290,000 clones; about 93% of them occurred a single time. The top ten clonotypes cover roughly 1.1% of the sample.

The clonotype was recovered from a woman in her twenties or thirties who had recovered from COVID-19. The rearrangement joined TRBV4-1 to TRBJ2-2; TRBD2 lines up with 8 middle nucleotides. The material sequenced was PBMCs or T cells enriched from blood (not recorded which). CDR3 protein: CASSQDSGSGITGELFF. The sequenced DNA: TGCGCCAGCAGCCAAGATTCCGGTAGCGGGATTACCGGGGAGCTGTTTTTT.